These 18 T cell receptor beta chains were sequenced from one sample in a study of tumor and adjacent non-tumor tissue in lung cancer. A modified ARM-PCR protocol with three rounds of nested PCR amplified TCRbeta. TCRdb analysed the multiplex PCR reads with MiXCR anew, one entry per CDR3 protein. The data show roughly 75,000 distinct CDR3 sequences, about three quarters seen once. The template was RNA from unsorted bulk tissue. Sequenced: lung tumor tissue. These receptors all stem from a woman aged 45-65 years with non-small cell lung cancer.

For this clonotype: One junction end disagrees with the germline gene, perhaps due to a read error. V usage is TRBV4-1 and J usage is TRBJ1-5; 7 positions match TRBD1. Per the germline V gene, CDR1 is MGHRA and CDR2 is YSYEKL. This CDR3 region has 18 residues. The chain's CDR3 is CASSQKGTQGYGNQPQHF. CDR3 nucleotide sequence: TGCGCCAGTAGCCAAAAGGGGACACAGGGGTATGGCAATCAGCCCCAGCATTTT.

This clonotype appeared once. As the CDR3 is not closed by the conserved phenylalanine or tryptophan, this likely results from a read error. V gene TRBV6-1 combines with J gene TRBJ2-7, with 8 bases identical to TRBD1. The CDR3 is 15 residues long. Per germline, CDR1 MNHNS and CDR2 SASEGT. CDR3 amino acids: CTSSENLGQAYEQYS. The CDR3 DNA is TGTACCAGCAGTGAAAATCTGGGACAGGCCTACGAGCAGTACTCC.

Regarding this clonotype: The junction differs from germline at one of its ends, possibly a read error. This chain connects TRBV5-1 to TRBJ1-4; TRBD1 is a possible D gene (5 bases). This CDR3 is built from 17 residues. The germline gives CDR1 SGHRS, CDR2 YFSETQ. This CDR3 reads CASSLEGKIETNEKLFF. The DNA of the CDR3 is TGCGCCAGCAGTTTGGAGGGGAAGATCGAGACTAATGAAAAACTGTTTTTT.

This rearrangement joins TRBV29-1 to TRBJ2-7; possibly TRBD1 or TRBD2 for D (6 bases each). Trimming removed 8 bases at V and 6 bases at J, with 26 bases between. Germline CDR1 reads SQVTM; CDR2 reads ANQGSEA. The CDR3 length is 15 residues. CDR3 bases: TGCAGCATCAGGTTGGGCGGGGCAGGGGTGAGCGAGCAGTACTTC. Amino acid sequence: CSIRLGGAGVSEQYF.

Concerning this clonotype: A read error is possible here, since a much larger clone lies one base away. The conserved phenylalanine or tryptophan normally closing the CDR3 is absent here, so this likely arose from a read error. The CDR3 sequence is CAWSVTGRQYEQYS. Here the CDR3 DNA reads TGTGCCTGGAGTGTAACGGGACGGCAATACGAGCAGTACTCC. The gene calls are TRBV30 and TRBJ2-7; the D gene could be TRBD1 or TRBD2 (5 bases each). Trimming removed 0 bases at V and 4 bases at J, with 13 bases between. This CDR3 is built from 14 residues. Germline CDR1 and CDR2: GTSNPN and SVGIG (reference sequence).

Comment on this clonotype: A read error may be the cause here, since a much bigger clone is one base away. The chain recombines TRBV28 with TRBJ2-2; possibly TRBD2 for D (6 bases). The germline V and J ends were trimmed by 8 bases and 0 bases, with 13 bases remaining between them. The CDR3 has 15 residues. Germline V lookup: CDR1 MDHEN, CDR2 SYDVKM. CDR3 residues: CASGSGLANTGELFF. The CDR3 DNA reads TGTGCCAGCGGTTCGGGACTTGCGAACACCGGGGAGCTGTTTTTT.

On this clonotype: Lacking the conserved final phenylalanine or tryptophan, this CDR3 likely reflects a read error. The rearrangement links TRBV6-5 to TRBJ2-1, with D unclear. V lost 2 bases and J 0 bases, leaving 11 bases between the germline ends. The germline gives CDR1 MNHEY, CDR2 SVGAGI. The CDR3 sequence is 16 residues long. The CDR3 here is CASSYLQTDSYNEQFL. The DNA for the CDR3 is TGTGCCAGCAGTTACCTTCAGACTGACTCCTACAATGAGCAGTTCTTG.

To note about this clonotype: A junction boundary mismatches the germline segment, possibly from a read error. The rearrangement links TRBV6-1 to TRBJ2-1; D call uncertain. This CDR3 is built from 13 residues. The germline gives CDR1 MNHNS, CDR2 SASEGT. The CDR3 sequence is CASNERDRNEQFF. CDR3 nucleotides: TGTGCCAGCAATGAAAGGGATAGGAATGAGCAGTTCTTC.

This sequence joins TRBV11-2 and TRBJ1-4; D possibly corresponds to TRBD1 (5 bases). This CDR3 spans 15 amino acids. The V end was cut by 4 bases, the J end by 2 bases, with 11 bases between. Germline V gene data show CDR1 as SGHAT and CDR2 as FQNNGV. CDR3 sequence (DNA): TGTGCCAGCAGCTGGGGGGGAGACACTAATGAAAAACTGTTTTTT. The encoded protein is CASSWGGDTNEKLFF.

About this clonotype: One end of the junction is discordant with germline, which a read error may explain. CDR3 DNA sequence: TGTGCCAGCAGTTTAGCGTGGGGCAGGACTAACTATGACTACACCTTC. Translating gives CASSLAWGRTNYDYTF. The V gene is TRBV12-3 or TRBV12-4, the J gene TRBJ1-2; D perhaps matches TRBD1 (5 bases). The CDR3 has 16 residues.

The table lists this clonotype with a count of one. At one end the junction does not follow the germline gene, possibly because of a read error. The chain uses TRBV6-1 and TRBJ2-7; D is undetermined. Per germline, CDR1 MNHNS and CDR2 SASEGT. The CDR3 consists of 15 residues. CDR3 sequence reads: CASSESGSSSYDQYF. The CDR3 DNA reads TGTGCCAGCAGTGAAAGTGGTAGCTCCTCCTACGACCAGTACTTC.

With respect to this clonotype: Here the CDR3 omits its conserved ending phenylalanine or tryptophan, so a read error is the likely source. The DNA is left out, because the CDR3 cannot be placed on it with certainty; the CDR3 is given as TCRdb lists it. The chain couples TRBV11-2 to TRBJ2-3. The germline gives CDR1 SGHAT, CDR2 FQNNGV. The CDR3 length equals 13 residues, ends included. The CDR3 reads CASSFTQLDSHYL.

With respect to this clonotype: This may stem from a read error, because a much larger clone lies one nucleotide away. The chain recombines TRBV20-1 with TRBJ2-1; TRBD2 agrees at 16 bases. CDR3 size: 16 residues. Per germline, CDR1 DFQATT and CDR2 SNEGSKA (reference sequence). The CDR3 reads CRWDGWGLAGGNEQFF. Here the CDR3 DNA reads TGCAGATGGGACGGCTGGGGACTAGCGGGAGGGAATGAGCAGTTCTTC.

With respect to this clonotype: The CDR3 does not close with the conserved phenylalanine or tryptophan, likely indicating a read error. This rearrangement joins TRBV11-2 to TRBJ2-2; possible D gene TRBD2, 5 bases. The CDR3 is 14 residues long. The germline V gene has CDR1 SGHAT and CDR2 FQNNGV. V lost 8 bases to trimming and J lost 6 bases, with 16 bases between them. Here the CDR3 reads CASDYIRDAGELFI. CDR3 DNA: TGTGCCAGCGACTATATTAGAGACGCCGGGGAGCTGTTTATT.

A word on this clonotype: At one of its ends the junction is not consistent with the germline gene, which may arise from a read error. The chain joins TRBV28 to TRBJ2-5; 7 bases are a match to TRBD1. CDR3 size: 13 residues. CDR1 and CDR2 from the germline V gene are MDHEN and SYDVKM. The CDR3 loop reads CASYRDSQETRYF. CDR3 nucleotides: TGTGCCAGTTACAGGGACAGCCAAGAGACCCGGTACTTC.

This clonotype counts as large. The J gene is TRBJ2-3, the V gene TRBV11-2; D gene ambiguous. The CDR3 totals 13 residues. V lost 1 base and J lost 3, with 5 bases in between. The germline CDR1 and CDR2 sequences are SGHAT and FQNNGV. CDR3: CASSLASTDTQYF. Written as DNA, the CDR3 is TGTGCCAGCAGCTTAGCTAGTACAGATACGCAGTATTTT.

The chain couples TRBV11-2 to TRBJ1-5, with D unresolved. The CDR3 sequence is 15 residues long. Germline CDR1 SGHAT, CDR2 FQNNGV. Deletions cut 3 bases from V and 7 bases from J, with 16 bases between. The DNA of the CDR3 is TGTGCCAGCAGCTTTAATGGATTGAGCTACCAGCCCCAGCATTTT. It translates to CASSFNGLSYQPQHF.

The chain joins TRBV30 to TRBJ2-1, with TRBD2 as a possible D gene (6 bases). This CDR3 has 13 amino acids. CDR1 is GTSNPN and CDR2 is SVGIG in the germline V gene (reference sequence). The germline V and J ends were trimmed by 8 bases and 4 bases, with 15 bases remaining between them. The CDR3 nucleotides are TGTGCCCGGGAGCGGACCTTATACAATGAGCAGTTCTTC. It yields the protein CARERTLYNEQFF. Full variable domain (outside the CDR3, taken from reference TRBV30 and TRBJ2-1): SQTIHQWPATLVQPVGSPLSLECTVEGTSNPNLYWYRQAAGRGLQLLFYSVGIGQISSEVPQNLSASRPQDRQFILSSKKLLLSDSGFYLCARERTLYNEQFFGPGTRLTVL.